This T cell receptor (beta chain) was captured by sequencing in a study of blood T cells in healthy people across ages. Findings of the study overall: Compared with aged donors, long-lived donors showed fewer expanded clones, suggesting selection. Significant beta diversity loss was already apparent by age around 40, declining roughly linearly.

Regarding this clonotype: Antigen unknown.

Germline V gives CDR1 SGHTA, CDR2 FQGNSA. The CDR3 is made up of 15 amino acids. V was pared by 2 bases and J by 1 base, with 11 bases between. Next came a second PCR, run for about 6 to 11 cycles, which used a sample-barcoded 5' primer along with a J-beta primer mix. Every cDNA molecule bore a tag from a template-switch adaptor containing 12 random nucleotides. Every sample returned 2.5 million or more CDR3-containing paired-end reads. One entry per CDR3 protein results from TCRdb running MiXCR on the 5' RACE reads. The table shows about 730,000 distinct CDR3 sequences, with more than 40% occurring only once.

This receptor was obtained from a woman aged 60-75 years in good health. The chain has TRBV7-2 and TRBJ1-1, with D possibly being TRBD1 (6 bases). Source material: blood. CDR3 amino acids: CASSLSPGQNTEAFF. The CDR3, as DNA: TGTGCCAGCAGCTTATCTCCGGGACAGAACACTGAAGCTTTCTTT.